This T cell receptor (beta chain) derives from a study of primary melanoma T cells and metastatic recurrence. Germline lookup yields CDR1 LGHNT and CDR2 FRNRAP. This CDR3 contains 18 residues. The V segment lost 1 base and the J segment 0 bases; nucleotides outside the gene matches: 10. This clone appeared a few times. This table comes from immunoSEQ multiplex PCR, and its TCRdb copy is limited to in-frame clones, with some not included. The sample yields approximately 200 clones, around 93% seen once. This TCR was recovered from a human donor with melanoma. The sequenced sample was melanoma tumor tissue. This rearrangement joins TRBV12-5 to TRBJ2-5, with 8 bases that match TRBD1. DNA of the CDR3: TGTGCTAGTGGTTTGGCCACCCCGGGACAGGAAAACCAAGAGACCCAGTACTTC. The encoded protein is CASGLATPGQENQETQYF.